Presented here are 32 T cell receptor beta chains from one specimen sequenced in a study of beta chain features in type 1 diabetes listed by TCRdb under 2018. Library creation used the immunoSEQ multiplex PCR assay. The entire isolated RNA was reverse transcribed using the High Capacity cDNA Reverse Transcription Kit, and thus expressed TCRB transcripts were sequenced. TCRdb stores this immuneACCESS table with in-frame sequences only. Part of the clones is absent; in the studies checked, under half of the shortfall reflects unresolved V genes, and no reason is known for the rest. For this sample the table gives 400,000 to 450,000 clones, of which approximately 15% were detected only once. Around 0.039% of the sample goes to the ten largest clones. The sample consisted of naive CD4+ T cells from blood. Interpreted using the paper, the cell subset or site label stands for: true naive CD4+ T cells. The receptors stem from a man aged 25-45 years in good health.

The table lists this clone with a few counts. CDR3: CASSSSRDGGYTF. The CDR3 nucleotides are TGTGCCAGCAGCTCCTCCAGGGATGGTGGCTACACCTTC. The gene calls are TRBV7-2 and TRBJ1-2; D may be TRBD1 (5 bases). Germline CDR1 reads SGHTA; CDR2 reads FQGNSA. V was trimmed by 4 bases and J by 7 bases, leaving 13 bases between them. This CDR3 has 13 residues.

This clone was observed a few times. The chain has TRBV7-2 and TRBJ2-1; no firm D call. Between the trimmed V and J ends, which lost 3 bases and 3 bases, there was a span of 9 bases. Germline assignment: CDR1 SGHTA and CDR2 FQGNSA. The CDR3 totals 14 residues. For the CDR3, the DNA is TGTGCCAGCAGCTTGAGCCAGCTCTACAATGAGCAGTTCTTC. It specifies CASSLSQLYNEQFF.

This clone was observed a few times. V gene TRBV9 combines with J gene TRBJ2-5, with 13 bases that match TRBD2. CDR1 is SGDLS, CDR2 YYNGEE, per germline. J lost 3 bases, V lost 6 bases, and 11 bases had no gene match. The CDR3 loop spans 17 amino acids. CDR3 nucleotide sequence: TGTGCCAGCATCCGTAGTGGACTAGCGGGAGTAGAAGAGACCCAGTACTTC. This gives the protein CASIRSGLAGVEETQYF.

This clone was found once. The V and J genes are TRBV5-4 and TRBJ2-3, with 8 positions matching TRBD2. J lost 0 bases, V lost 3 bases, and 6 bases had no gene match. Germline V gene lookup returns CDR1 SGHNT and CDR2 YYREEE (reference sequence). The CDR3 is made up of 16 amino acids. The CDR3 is CASSSGTSHSTDTQYF. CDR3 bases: TGTGCCAGCAGCTCCGGGACTAGTCATAGCACAGATACGCAGTATTTT.

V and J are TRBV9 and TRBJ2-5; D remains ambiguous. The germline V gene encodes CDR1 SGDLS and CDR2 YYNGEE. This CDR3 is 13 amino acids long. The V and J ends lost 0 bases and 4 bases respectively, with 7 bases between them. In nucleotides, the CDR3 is TGTGCCAGCAGCGTAGCCCTTAGAGAGACCCAGTACTTC. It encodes CASSVALRETQYF.

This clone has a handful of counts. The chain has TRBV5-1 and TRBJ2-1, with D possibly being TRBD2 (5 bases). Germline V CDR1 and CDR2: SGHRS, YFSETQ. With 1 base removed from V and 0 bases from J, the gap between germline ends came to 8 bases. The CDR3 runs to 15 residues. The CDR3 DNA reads TGCGCCAGCAGCTTGCTGGGGAGCTCCTACAATGAGCAGTTCTTC. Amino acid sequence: CASSLLGSSYNEQFF.

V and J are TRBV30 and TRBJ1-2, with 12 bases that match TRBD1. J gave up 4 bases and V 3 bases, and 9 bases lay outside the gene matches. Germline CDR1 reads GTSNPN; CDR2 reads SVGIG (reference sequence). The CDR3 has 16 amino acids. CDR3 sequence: CAWRLSGDRGRYGYTF. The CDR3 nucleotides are TGTGCCTGGAGGCTAAGCGGGGACAGGGGGCGCTATGGCTACACCTTC.

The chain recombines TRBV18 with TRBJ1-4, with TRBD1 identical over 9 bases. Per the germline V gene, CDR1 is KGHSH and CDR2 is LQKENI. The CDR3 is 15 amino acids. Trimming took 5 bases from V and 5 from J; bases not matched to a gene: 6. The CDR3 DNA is TGTGCCAGCTCAGCACAGGGGGCTCGGAATGAAAAACTGTTTTTT. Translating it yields CASSAQGARNEKLFF.

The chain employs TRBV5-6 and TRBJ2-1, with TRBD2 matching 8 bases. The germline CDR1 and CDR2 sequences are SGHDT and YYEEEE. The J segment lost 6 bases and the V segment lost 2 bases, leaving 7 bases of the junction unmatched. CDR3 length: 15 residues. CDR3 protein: CASSFSAGDFNEQFF. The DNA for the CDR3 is TGTGCCAGCAGCTTTTCAGCGGGAGATTTCAATGAGCAGTTCTTC.

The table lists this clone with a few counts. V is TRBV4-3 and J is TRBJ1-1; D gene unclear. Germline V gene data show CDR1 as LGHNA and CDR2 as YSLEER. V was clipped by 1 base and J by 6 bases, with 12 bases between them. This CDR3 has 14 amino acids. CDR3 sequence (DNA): TGCGCCAGCAGCCAAGTTTCGTTAAGTGCTGAAGCTTTCTTT. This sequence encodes CASSQVSLSAEAFF.

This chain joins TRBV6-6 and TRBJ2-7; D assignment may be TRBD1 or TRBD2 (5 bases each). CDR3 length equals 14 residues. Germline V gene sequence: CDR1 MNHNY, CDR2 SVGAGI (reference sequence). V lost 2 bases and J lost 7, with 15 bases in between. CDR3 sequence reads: CASSYEGRPLEQYV. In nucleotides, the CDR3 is TGTGCCAGCAGTTACGAGGGACGGCCCCTGGAGCAGTACGTC.

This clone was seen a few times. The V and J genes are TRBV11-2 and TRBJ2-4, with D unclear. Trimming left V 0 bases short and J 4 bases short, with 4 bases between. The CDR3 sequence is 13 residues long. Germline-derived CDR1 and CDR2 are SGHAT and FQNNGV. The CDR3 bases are TGTGCCAGCAGCTTAGATCGAAAAAACATTCAGTACTTC. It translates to CASSLDRKNIQYF.

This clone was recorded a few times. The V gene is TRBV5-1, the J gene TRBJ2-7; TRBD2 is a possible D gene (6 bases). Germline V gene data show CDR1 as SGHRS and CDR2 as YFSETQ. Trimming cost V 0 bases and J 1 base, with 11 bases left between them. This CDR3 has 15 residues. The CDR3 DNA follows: TGCGCCAGCAGCTTGGACCCAGGGACTTCCTACGAGCAGTACTTC. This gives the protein CASSLDPGTSYEQYF.

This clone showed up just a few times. The CDR3 DNA follows: TGCGCCAGCAGCTTGATCGCGGGACTAGCGAGGCAAGAGACCCAGTACTTC. Amino acids: CASSLIAGLARQETQYF. This chain joins TRBV5-1 and TRBJ2-5; 10 bases are shared with TRBD2. This CDR3 comprises 17 residues. Trimming at V came to 1 base and at J to 2 bases, leaving 8 bases not matched to a gene. Germline values: CDR1 SGHRS, CDR2 YFSETQ.

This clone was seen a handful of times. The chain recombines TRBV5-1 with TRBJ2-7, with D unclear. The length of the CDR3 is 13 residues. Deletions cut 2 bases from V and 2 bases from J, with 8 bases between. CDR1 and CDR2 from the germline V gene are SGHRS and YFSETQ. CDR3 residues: CASSLYAPYEQYF. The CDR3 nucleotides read TGCGCCAGCAGCTTATATGCCCCCTACGAGCAGTACTTC.

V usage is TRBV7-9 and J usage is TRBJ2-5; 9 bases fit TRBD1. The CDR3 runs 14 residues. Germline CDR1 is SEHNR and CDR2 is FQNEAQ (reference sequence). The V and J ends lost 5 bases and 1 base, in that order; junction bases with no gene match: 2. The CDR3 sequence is CASSQQGAQETQYF. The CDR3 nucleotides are TGTGCCAGCAGCCAACAGGGGGCCCAAGAGACCCAGTACTTC.

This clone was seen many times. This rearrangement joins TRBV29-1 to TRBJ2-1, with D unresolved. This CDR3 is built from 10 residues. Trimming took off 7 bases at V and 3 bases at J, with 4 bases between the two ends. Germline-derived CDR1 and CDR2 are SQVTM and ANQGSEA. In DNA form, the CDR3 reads TGCAGCGGCCTCTACAATGAGCAGTTCTTC. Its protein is CSGLYNEQFF.

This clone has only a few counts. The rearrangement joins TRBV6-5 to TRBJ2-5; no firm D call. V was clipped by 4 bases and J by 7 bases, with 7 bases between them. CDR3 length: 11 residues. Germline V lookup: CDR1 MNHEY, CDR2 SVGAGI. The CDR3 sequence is CASSFVGTQYF. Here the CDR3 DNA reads TGTGCCAGCAGTTTTGTTGGGACCCAGTACTTC.

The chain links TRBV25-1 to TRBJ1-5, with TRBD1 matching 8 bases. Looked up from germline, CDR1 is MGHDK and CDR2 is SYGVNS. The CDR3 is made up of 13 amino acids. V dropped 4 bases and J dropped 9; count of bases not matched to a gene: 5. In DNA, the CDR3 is TGTGCCAGCAGTGGCACAACAGGGGGGCCCCAGCATTTT. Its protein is CASSGTTGGPQHF.

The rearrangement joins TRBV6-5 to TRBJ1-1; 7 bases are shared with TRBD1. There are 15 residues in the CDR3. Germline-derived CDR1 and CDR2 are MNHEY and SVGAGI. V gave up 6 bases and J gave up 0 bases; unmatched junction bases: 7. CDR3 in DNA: TGTGCCAGCAGCCGACGGGGACAGTTGAACACTGAAGCTTTCTTT. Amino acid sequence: CASSRRGQLNTEAFF.

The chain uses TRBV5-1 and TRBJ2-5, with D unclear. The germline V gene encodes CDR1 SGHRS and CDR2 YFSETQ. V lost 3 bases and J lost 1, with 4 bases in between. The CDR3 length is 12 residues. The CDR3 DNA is TGCGCCAGCAGCTCCGGCCAAGAGACCCAGTACTTC. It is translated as CASSSGQETQYF.

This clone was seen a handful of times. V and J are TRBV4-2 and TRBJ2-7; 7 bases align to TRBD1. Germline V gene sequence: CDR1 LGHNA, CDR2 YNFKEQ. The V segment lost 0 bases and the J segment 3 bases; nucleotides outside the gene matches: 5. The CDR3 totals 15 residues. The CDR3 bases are TGTGCCAGCAGCCAAGATCGAGCAGGGGGCTACGAGCAGTACTTC. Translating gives CASSQDRAGGYEQYF.

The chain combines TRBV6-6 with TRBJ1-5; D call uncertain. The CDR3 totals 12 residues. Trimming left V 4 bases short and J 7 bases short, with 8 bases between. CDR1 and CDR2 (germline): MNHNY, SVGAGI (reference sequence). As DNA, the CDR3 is TGTGCCAGCAGTTCTACACAGCAGCCCCAGCATTTT. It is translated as CASSSTQQPQHF.

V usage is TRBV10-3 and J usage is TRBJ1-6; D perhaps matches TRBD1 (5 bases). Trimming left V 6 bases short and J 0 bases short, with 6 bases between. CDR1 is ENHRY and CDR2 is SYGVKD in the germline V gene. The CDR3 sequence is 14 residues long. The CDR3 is CAISDSSYNSPLHF. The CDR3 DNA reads TGTGCCATCAGCGACAGCTCCTATAATTCACCCCTCCACTTT.

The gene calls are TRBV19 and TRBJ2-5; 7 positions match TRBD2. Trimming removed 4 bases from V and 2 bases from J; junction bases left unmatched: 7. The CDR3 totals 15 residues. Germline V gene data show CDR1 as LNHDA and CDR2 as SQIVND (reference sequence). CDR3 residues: CASSRVAGGQETQYF. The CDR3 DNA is TGTGCCAGTAGTAGAGTAGCGGGTGGACAAGAGACCCAGTACTTC.

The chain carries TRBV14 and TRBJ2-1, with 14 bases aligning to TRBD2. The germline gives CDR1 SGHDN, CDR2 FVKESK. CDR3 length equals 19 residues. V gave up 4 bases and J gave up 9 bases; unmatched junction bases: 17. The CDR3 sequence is CASSRPGLAGDLFRSEQFF. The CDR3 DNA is TGTGCCAGCAGCCGCCCGGGACTAGCGGGAGATTTATTTAGGAGTGAGCAGTTCTTC.

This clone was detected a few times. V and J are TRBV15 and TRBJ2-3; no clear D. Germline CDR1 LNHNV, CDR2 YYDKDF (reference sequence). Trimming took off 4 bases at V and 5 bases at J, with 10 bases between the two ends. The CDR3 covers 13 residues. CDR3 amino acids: CATSTNIKDTQYF. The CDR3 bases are TGTGCCACCAGCACGAATATCAAAGATACGCAGTATTTT.

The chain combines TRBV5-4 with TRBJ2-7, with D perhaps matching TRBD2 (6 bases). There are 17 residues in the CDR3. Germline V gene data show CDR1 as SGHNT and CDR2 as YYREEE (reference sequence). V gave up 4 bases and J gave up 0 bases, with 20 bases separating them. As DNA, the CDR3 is TGTGCCAGCAGCCAAAAAAATGGGAGCGGGCGCTCCTACGAGCAGTACGTC. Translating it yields CASSQKNGSGRSYEQYV.

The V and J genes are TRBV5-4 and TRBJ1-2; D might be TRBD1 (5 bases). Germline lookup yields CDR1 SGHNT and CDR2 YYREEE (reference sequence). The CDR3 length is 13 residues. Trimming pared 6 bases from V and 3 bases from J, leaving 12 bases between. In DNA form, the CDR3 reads TGTGCCAGCACCCCCGGGGGATACTATGGCTACACCTTC. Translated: CASTPGGYYGYTF.

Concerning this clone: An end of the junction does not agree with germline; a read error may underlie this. This chain's CDR3 is CSARDRTVDHF. The CDR3 nucleotides are TGCAGTGCTAGAGACAGGACAGTAGATCACTTC. V gene TRBV20-1 combines with J gene TRBJ2-7, with D perhaps matching TRBD1 (6 bases). The CDR3 loop spans 11 amino acids. Germline values: CDR1 DFQATT, CDR2 SNEGSKA (reference sequence).

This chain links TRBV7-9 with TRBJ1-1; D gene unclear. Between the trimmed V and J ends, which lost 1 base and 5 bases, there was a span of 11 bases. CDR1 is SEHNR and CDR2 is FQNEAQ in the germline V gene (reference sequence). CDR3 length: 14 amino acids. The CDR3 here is CASSLGEEGTEAFF. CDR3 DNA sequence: TGTGCCAGCAGCTTAGGGGAGGAGGGAACTGAAGCTTTCTTT.

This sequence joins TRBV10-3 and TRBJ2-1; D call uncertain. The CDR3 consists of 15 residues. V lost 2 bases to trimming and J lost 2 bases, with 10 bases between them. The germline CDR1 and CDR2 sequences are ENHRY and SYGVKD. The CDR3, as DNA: TGTGCCATCAGTGAGCGGAGCGCAACCTACAATGAGCAGTTCTTC. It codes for CAISERSATYNEQFF.